This record concerns one T cell receptor beta chain sequence. No antigen is known for it. No qualities accompany the bases; no much larger clone lies one base away. This sample is drawn from a study of radiotherapy plus CTLA-4 blockade in lung cancer listed by TCRdb under 2018. For context, the study as a whole: Objective responses were observed in 18% of enrolled patients, and disease control was achieved in less than 40%.

Study-wide findings and limitations: The strongest predictors of response were reported to be early dynamic shifts in blood T cell clones along with a rise in serum interferon-beta following radiation. After treatment with radiotherapy and ipilimumab, TCR clones that came from tumors expanded in the peripheral blood.

Library preparation used the immunoSEQ multiplex PCR assay. TCRdb retrieved this table from immuneACCESS and kept in-frame rearrangements only. Not all clones are present; in checked studies, unresolved V genes account for under half, and no reason is known for the remainder. The sample table holds 70,000 to 90,000 clones, of which 60% to 85% were seen once. Approximately 22% of the sample is in the top ten clones. Focal radiation therapy combined with CTLA-4 blockade (ipilimumab) was tested in patients with chemo-refractory metastatic non-small-cell lung cancer. The germline V gene gives CDR1 as MNHNS and CDR2 as SASEGT. The CDR3 holds 15 amino acids from the cysteine to the phenylalanine. The CDR3 DNA has 45 bases and is translated from base 1. V trim: 5 bases; J trim: 1 base; unmatched bases: 2.

This receptor was identified in a human donor with non-small cell lung cancer whose response to radiotherapy plus ipilimumab could not be evaluated. Some clones in this sample may be carry-over from other donors' samples. Here the chain combines TRBV6-1 and TRBJ2-2; 9 middle bases align to TRBD2. The input for sequencing was peripheral blood, taken from a patient treated with radiotherapy plus ipilimumab. This receptor carries the CDR3 CASSQTSGNTGELFF. The sequence in DNA is TGTGCCAGCAGTCAGACTAGCGGGAACACCGGGGAGCTGTTTTTT.